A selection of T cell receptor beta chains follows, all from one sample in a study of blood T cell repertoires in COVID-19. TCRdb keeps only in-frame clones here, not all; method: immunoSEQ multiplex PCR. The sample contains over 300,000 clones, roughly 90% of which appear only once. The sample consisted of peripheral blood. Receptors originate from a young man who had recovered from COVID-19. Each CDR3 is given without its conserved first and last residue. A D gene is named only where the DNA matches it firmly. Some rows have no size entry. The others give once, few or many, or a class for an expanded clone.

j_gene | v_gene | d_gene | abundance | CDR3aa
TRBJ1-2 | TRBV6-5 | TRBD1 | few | ASTTTGTGGYT
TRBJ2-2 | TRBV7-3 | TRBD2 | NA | ASSFGLAGNTGELF
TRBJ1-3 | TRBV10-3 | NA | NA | AIRQGGMSGNTIY
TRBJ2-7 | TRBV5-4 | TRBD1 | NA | ASSLGEGQGPYEQY
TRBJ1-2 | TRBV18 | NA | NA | ASSIRQIDGYT
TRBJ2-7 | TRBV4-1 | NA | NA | ASSSTEPDRNYEQY
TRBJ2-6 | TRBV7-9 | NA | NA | ASSFSGQSSGANVLT
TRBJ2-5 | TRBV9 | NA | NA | ASSVGTFDQETQY
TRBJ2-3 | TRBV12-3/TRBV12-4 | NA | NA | ASSVTGTDTQY
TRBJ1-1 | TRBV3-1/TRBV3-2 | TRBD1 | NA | ASSSRQGVTEAF
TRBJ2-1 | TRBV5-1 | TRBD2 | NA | ASSSRTSEDYNEQF
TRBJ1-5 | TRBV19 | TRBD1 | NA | ASSIGLQGYSNQPQH
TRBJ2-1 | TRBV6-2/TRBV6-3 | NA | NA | ASSYSYGNEQF